This note documents a single T cell receptor (beta chain) sequence. The sample belongs to a study of CD8 T cells in Susac syndrome. In germline, CDR1 is SEHNR, CDR2 FQNEAQ (reference sequence). This CDR3 spans 17 amino acids. The J segment lost 3 bases and the V segment lost 5 bases, leaving 16 bases of the junction unmatched. In blood CD8+ and CD4+ T cells, TCR beta underwent sequencing. Reverse transcription used about 0.45 to 1 ug RNA and random hexamers. TCRdb analysed the immunoSEQ multiplex PCR reads with MiXCR anew, one entry per CDR3 protein. Of fewer than 300,000 distinct CDR3 sequences listed, approximately 81% were seen once; the top ten hold approximately 0.11%.

This TCR derives from a human donor with multiple sclerosis. Sample: CD8+ T cells from PBMCs. V and J are TRBV7-9 and TRBJ2-7, with 7 bases aligning to TRBD2. CDR3 protein: CASSTFPRGDSCYEQYF. CDR3 DNA sequence: TGTGCCAGCAGCACCTTTCCCCGGGGGGATTCGTGCTACGAGCAGTACTTC. Using reference TRBV7-9 and TRBJ2-7 for the parts outside the CDR3, the full variable domain is DTGVSQNPRHKITKRGQNVTFRCDPISEHNRLYWYRQTLGQGPEFLTYFQNEAQLEKSRLLSDRFSAERPKGSFSTLEIQRTEQGDSAMYLCASSTFPRGDSCYEQYFGPGTRLTVT.